The 32 T cell receptor beta chains below come from one sample, sequenced in a study of CD8+CD57+ T cells in acquired aplastic anemia. Sequenced patients had shown CD8+CD57+ cell expansion by flow cytometry. According to the study, genomic DNA was the template for TCR beta VDJ and CDR3 profiling. TCRdb re-called the reads with MiXCR, one entry per CDR3 protein. The sample holds 150,000 to 200,000 distinct CDR3 sequences, 47% seen once. The sequenced material came from sorted CD4+, CD8+, or CD8+CD57+ T cells (not recorded which) from PBMCs. The source is a human donor with aplastic anemia.

J is TRBJ2-2 and V is TRBV15; weak D call: TRBD2 (5 bases). The V and J ends lost 1 base and 7 bases respectively, with 7 bases between them. Germline V gene sequence: CDR1 LNHNV, CDR2 YYDKDF (reference sequence). This CDR3 has 13 amino acids. Here the CDR3 DNA reads TGTGCCACCAGCAGAGTTCGGGACGGGGAGCTGTTTTTT. This gives the protein CATSRVRDGELFF. Together with reference TRBV15 and TRBJ2-2, the CDR3 gives the full variable domain: DAMVIQNPRYQVTQFGKPVTLSCSQTLNHNVMYWYQQKSSQAPKLLFHYYDKDFNNEADTPDNFQSRRPNTSFCFLDIRSPGLGDTAMYLCATSRVRDGELFFGEGSRLTVL.

This clonotype occurred many times. The chain employs TRBV10-2 and TRBJ2-2; 7 bases are shared with TRBD2. Looked up from germline, CDR1 is WSHSY and CDR2 is SAAADI. The length of the CDR3 is 14 residues. V lost 10 bases to trimming and J lost 2 bases; unmatched junction nucleotides: 7. CDR3 nucleotide sequence: TGCGCCATCGCTACTAGCGCCAACACCGGGGAGCTGTTTTTT. Its protein product is CAIATSANTGELFF.

The gene calls are TRBV19 and TRBJ2-7, with TRBD1 as a possible D gene (6 bases). V dropped 6 bases and J dropped 6 bases, with 12 bases sitting between them. The CDR3 totals 12 residues. The germline CDR1 and CDR2 sequences are LNHDA and SQIVND (reference sequence). The CDR3 bases are TGTGCCAGTAGAAATACAGGGCCCGAGCAGTACTTC. Translation: CASRNTGPEQYF.

The V and J genes are TRBV15 and TRBJ2-1; D not certain. Germline CDR1 and CDR2: LNHNV and YYDKDF (reference sequence). The V and J ends lost 1 base and 1 base respectively, with 8 bases between them. The CDR3 is 15 residues long. The CDR3 bases are TGTGCCACCAGCAGAGCGGCAGATTCCTACAATGAGCAGTTCTTC. Translating gives CATSRAADSYNEQFF.

A single count supports this clonotype. CDR3 coding DNA: TGTGCCAGCAGTTTGGGATTGGTAGCGGGGGGCGGCCAAGAGACCCAGTACTTC. Its protein is CASSLGLVAGGGQETQYF. The chain couples TRBV25-1 to TRBJ2-5; 10 bases match TRBD2. Germline trimming cut 5 bases from V and 1 base from J; bases unmatched to any gene: 13. From germline, CDR1 is MGHDK and CDR2 SYGVNS. The length of the CDR3 is 18 residues.

V usage is TRBV25-1 and J usage is TRBJ1-4; no definite D call. Germline V gene lookup returns CDR1 MGHDK and CDR2 SYGVNS. Trimming took 6 bases from V and 7 from J, leaving 15 bases between them. The CDR3 runs 14 residues. CDR3 sequence: CASRDRGVGEKLFF. The CDR3 nucleotides are TGTGCCAGCAGGGACCGAGGAGTGGGTGAAAAACTGTTTTTT. The full variable domain, in which reference TRBV25-1 and TRBJ1-4 provide the parts outside the CDR3, is EADIYQTPRYLVIGTGKKITLECSQTMGHDKMYWYQQDPGMELHLIHYSYGVNSTEKGDLSSESTVSRIRTEHFPLTLESARPSHTSQYLCASRDRGVGEKLFFGSGTQLSVL.

The chain employs TRBV20-1 and TRBJ1-6; a possible D gene is TRBD1 (5 bases). V was pared by 0 bases and J by 10 bases, with 7 bases between. CDR3 length equals 12 residues. Looked up from germline, CDR1 is DFQATT and CDR2 is SNEGSKA (reference sequence). In DNA, the CDR3 is TGCAGTGCTAGAGACCAGGGCTCACCCCTCCACTTT. It yields the protein CSARDQGSPLHF.

This clonotype occurred many times. The chain links TRBV4-2 to TRBJ1-6, with D possibly matching TRBD1 (6 bases). Trimming took 0 bases from V and 14 from J, leaving 20 bases between them. CDR3 length: 16 amino acids. Germline V gives CDR1 LGHNA, CDR2 YNFKEQ. The CDR3 coding sequence is TGTGCCAGCAGCCAAGAAGTAGGGGGGGGTTCCGAGACCCTCCACTTT. This sequence encodes CASSQEVGGGSETLHF.

About this clonotype itself: The junction departs from germline at one end; a sequencing error may be responsible. The rearrangement links TRBV7-7 to TRBJ2-1; 10 bases agree with TRBD2. CDR3 length: 15 amino acids. Germline-derived CDR1 and CDR2 are SSHAT and FNYEAQ (reference sequence). Here the CDR3 reads CASSLAAGGNNVQFF. Written as DNA, the CDR3 is TGCGCTAGCAGCTTGGCAGCGGGAGGGAACAATGTGCAGTTCTTC. Complete variable domain (other parts from reference TRBV7-7 and TRBJ2-1): GAGVSQSPRYKVTKRGQDVTLRCDPISSHATLYWYQQALGQGPEFLTYFNYEAQPDKSGLPSDRFSAERPEGSISTLTIQRTEQRDSAMYRCASSLAAGGNNVQFFGPGTRLTVL.

The genes are TRBV24-1 and TRBJ2-7, with 8 bases aligning to TRBD1. The germline gives CDR1 KGHDR, CDR2 SFDVKD. CDR3 length: 14 amino acids. V trimming: 4 bases; J trimming: 2 bases; junction bases outside the gene matches: 3. CDR3 in amino acids: CATSETTGAYEQYF. For the CDR3, the DNA is TGTGCCACCAGTGAAACGACAGGGGCCTACGAGCAGTACTTC.

Written as DNA, the CDR3 is TGCAGTGCTTTCCAGGTGGTGGACGAGCAGTACTTC. Protein product: CSAFQVVDEQYF. The genes are TRBV20-1 and TRBJ2-7, with unresolved D. CDR3 size: 12 residues. CDR1 is DFQATT and CDR2 is SNEGSKA in the germline V gene (reference sequence). V lost 5 bases, J lost 5 bases, and 13 bases lay in between.

This clonotype was seen only a few times. The chain employs TRBV30 and TRBJ1-3; no clear D gene. V was trimmed by 4 bases and J by 0 bases, leaving 10 bases between them. From germline, CDR1 is GTSNPN and CDR2 SVGIG (reference sequence). The CDR3 consists of 14 residues. The CDR3 loop reads CAWMDWSSGNTIYF. CDR3 nucleotide sequence: TGTGCCTGGATGGACTGGAGCTCTGGAAACACCATATATTTT.

This clonotype was seen repeatedly, ten times or more. This chain links TRBV20-1 with TRBJ1-1; D is ambiguous. With 8 bases removed from V and 6 bases from J, the gap between germline ends came to 16 bases. The CDR3 has 12 amino acids. CDR1 and CDR2 (germline): DFQATT, SNEGSKA (reference sequence). The CDR3 here is CSPTSNGAEAFF. The CDR3 coding sequence is TGCAGTCCTACTAGCAACGGCGCTGAAGCTTTCTTT.

On this clonotype itself: With a much larger clone just one base away, this may be a read error. V and J are TRBV5-1 and TRBJ2-1; D is unclear. Trimming took off 5 bases at V and 4 bases at J, with 19 bases between the two ends. The CDR3 sequence is 16 residues long. CDR1 is SGHRS and CDR2 is YFSETQ in the germline V gene. The CDR3 loop is CASSAAIGRIYNEQFF. CDR3 nucleotide sequence: TGCGCCAGCAGTGCGGCTATCGGAAGGATATACAATGAGCAGTTCTTC.

This chain uses TRBV20-1 with TRBJ2-5, with TRBD2 matching over 11 bases. This CDR3 contains 15 residues. V was pared by 0 bases and J by 5 bases, with 5 bases of the junction left unmatched. Germline V gene data show CDR1 as DFQATT and CDR2 as SNEGSKA (reference sequence). The CDR3 nucleotides are TGCAGTGCTAGAGATCTAGCGGGAGGAGTCGAGACCCAGTACTTC. This codes for CSARDLAGGVETQYF.

Notes on this clonotype: With a much larger clone just one base away, this may be a read error. The chain carries TRBV5-4 and TRBJ1-3, with no clear D. Per germline, CDR1 SGHNT and CDR2 YYREEE (reference sequence). This CDR3 spans 15 amino acids. CDR3 sequence: CASSLWAASGNTMYF. The CDR3 DNA reads TGTGCCAGCAGCTTGTGGGCCGCCTCTGGAAACACCATGTATTTT.

This chain links TRBV24-1 with TRBJ2-3; D may be TRBD1 or TRBD2 (5 bases each). CDR1 KGHDR and CDR2 SFDVKD come from the germline V gene. The length of the CDR3 is 14 residues. Trimming took 5 bases from V and 2 from J, leaving 10 bases between them. CDR3 region: CATSVGTYTDTQYF. The CDR3 DNA is TGTGCCACCAGTGTCGGGACCTACACAGATACGCAGTATTTT.

There are many counts of this clonotype. The rearrangement uses TRBV19 and TRBJ2-2, with D unresolved. This CDR3 is 14 amino acids long. V lost 6 bases and J 0 bases, leaving 8 bases between the germline ends. The germline V gene encodes CDR1 LNHDA and CDR2 SQIVND (reference sequence). The CDR3 region has the DNA TGTGCCAGTAGAGGCGGTGCGAACACCGGGGAGCTGTTTTTT. Protein sequence: CASRGGANTGELFF.

This clonotype was seen ten or more times. This chain connects TRBV5-1 to TRBJ2-5, with a weak D call TRBD2 (6 bases). CDR1 and CDR2 (germline): SGHRS, YFSETQ. The CDR3 length is 15 residues. V lost 0 bases to trimming and J lost 5 bases, with 14 bases between them. Here the CDR3 DNA reads TGCGCCAGCAGCTTGGTCGGGGGTCTCGGGGAGACCCAGTACTTC. The encoded protein is CASSLVGGLGETQYF.

This clonotype was seen at least ten times. V usage is TRBV6-5 and J usage is TRBJ2-7; no definite D call. The CDR3 is 13 residues long. Germline CDR1 is MNHEY and CDR2 is SVGAGI. Trimming left V 0 bases short and J 4 bases short, with 7 bases between. CDR3 in amino acids: CASSYSAVYEQYF. CDR3 nucleotide sequence: TGTGCCAGCAGTTACTCGGCCGTATACGAGCAGTACTTC.

As for this clonotype: A read error is possible here, since a much larger clone lies one base away. The chain couples TRBV20-1 to TRBJ1-1; D gene unclear. The germline CDR1 and CDR2 sequences are DFQATT and SNEGSKA (reference sequence). V shed 5 bases and J shed 4 bases, with 8 bases lying between them. The CDR3 is 11 amino acids. The CDR3 spells CSAFMSTEAFF. CDR3 coding DNA: TGCAGTGCTTTCATGAGCACTGAAGCTTTCTTT.

Only a few counts were recorded for this clonotype. J is TRBJ2-7 and V is TRBV18; TRBD2 is a possible D gene (5 bases). Deletions cut 2 bases from V and 1 base from J, with 18 bases between. The CDR3 spans 17 residues. In germline, CDR1 is KGHSH, CDR2 LQKENI. CDR3 DNA: TGTGCCAGCTCACCATACGTTCAAAACGGGGATTCCTACGAGCAGTACTTC. This translates into CASSPYVQNGDSYEQYF.

The CDR3 reads CATSIGGDTEAFF. Written as DNA, the CDR3 is TGTGCCACCAGCATAGGCGGAGACACTGAAGCTTTCTTT. The rearrangement joins TRBV15 to TRBJ1-1; D gene ambiguous. The germline V gene has CDR1 LNHNV and CDR2 YYDKDF (reference sequence). Trimming shortened V by 4 bases and J by 3 bases, and 9 bases separated the two germline ends. The CDR3 is 13 residues long.

The J gene is TRBJ1-1, the V gene TRBV20-1; 10 bases match TRBD1. The CDR3 is 14 amino acids. Germline CDR1 is DFQATT and CDR2 is SNEGSKA (reference sequence). V gave up 6 bases and J gave up 2 bases; unmatched junction bases: 6. CDR3 in DNA: TGCAGTGCCAGAAAGACAGGGGGCAACACTGAAGCTTTCTTT. Protein product: CSARKTGGNTEAFF.

This chain links TRBV12-5 with TRBJ2-3; 8 bases align to TRBD1. CDR1 and CDR2 from the germline V gene are LGHNT and FRNRAP. V gave up 4 bases and J gave up 4 bases; unmatched junction bases: 7. This CDR3 contains 15 residues. The CDR3 DNA reads as TGTGCTAGTGGTTCGGGACAGGTCGGGGCAGATACGCAGTATTTT. Its translation is CASGSGQVGADTQYF.

The table lists this clonotype with many counts. The chain uses TRBV2 and TRBJ1-6; no firm D call. Between the trimmed V and J ends, which lost 5 bases and 5 bases, there was a span of 16 bases. CDR1 is SNHLY, CDR2 FYNNEI, per germline. CDR3 size: 16 residues. CDR3 in DNA: TGTGCCAGCAGTTTTAATCGAGTTACCAATAATTCACCCCTCCACTTT. This codes for CASSFNRVTNNSPLHF.

This clonotype was seen ten or more times. The chain is built from TRBV19 and TRBJ1-2, with D maybe TRBD1 (6 bases). The CDR3 totals 13 residues. V lost 5 bases and J lost 5, with 12 bases in between. Looked up from germline, CDR1 is LNHDA and CDR2 is SQIVND (reference sequence). CDR3 loop: CASSQGSWYGYTF. For the CDR3, the DNA is TGTGCCAGTAGTCAGGGGTCGTGGTATGGCTACACCTTC.

This clonotype was picked up many times. The chain links TRBV24-1 to TRBJ2-3; 9 nucleotides line up with TRBD2. Trimming took 5 bases from V and 4 from J; bases not matched to a gene: 9. The germline V gene encodes CDR1 KGHDR and CDR2 SFDVKD. The CDR3 spans 16 residues. CDR3 sequence reads: CATSGIWREGPDTQYF. CDR3 DNA sequence: TGTGCCACCAGTGGTATTTGGCGGGAGGGTCCAGATACGCAGTATTTT.

A note on this clonotype: This clone may be a read error of a much larger clone one base away. The chain couples TRBV6-5 to TRBJ2-7; D is uncertain. CDR1 and CDR2 from the germline V gene are MNHEY and SVGAGI. Trimming pared 6 bases from V and 6 bases from J, leaving 21 bases between. The CDR3 spans 15 residues. CDR3 protein: CASRYSAGPVLEQYF. DNA for the CDR3: TGTGCCAGCAGGTATTCGGCTGGGCCCGTCCTCGAGCAGTACTTC.

The genes are TRBV19 and TRBJ1-6, with D uncertain. Germline CDR1 is LNHDA and CDR2 is SQIVND (reference sequence). The CDR3 contains 18 residues. V was pared by 3 bases and J by 5 bases, with 20 bases between. The CDR3 spells CASSIRVARRLNNSPLHF. In DNA, the CDR3 is TGTGCCAGTAGTATTAGGGTTGCGAGACGGCTCAATAATTCACCCCTCCACTTT.

V and J are TRBV24-1 and TRBJ2-1; D may match TRBD1 or TRBD2 (5 bases each). The CDR3 is made up of 14 amino acids. Germline loops: CDR1 KGHDR, CDR2 SFDVKD. V lost 5 bases and J 11 bases, leaving 18 bases between the germline ends. The CDR3 sequence is CATSARGEASKQFF. The CDR3, as DNA: TGTGCCACCAGTGCGAGGGGCGAAGCCTCGAAGCAGTTCTTC.

This clonotype was detected ten times or more. V gene TRBV20-1 combines with J gene TRBJ1-2; TRBD1 aligns across 9 bases. This CDR3 is built from 14 residues. The trim removed 0 bases at V and 8 bases at J, leaving 7 bases unmatched. CDR1 DFQATT and CDR2 SNEGSKA come from the germline V gene (reference sequence). The CDR3 region has the DNA TGCAGTGCTAGAGAGGGACAGGGAGGTGGGGGCTACACCTTC. Protein product: CSAREGQGGGGYTF.